Below are 9 T cell receptor beta chains sequenced from a single sample in a study of blood T cells in healthy people across ages. Combining a sample-barcoded 5' primer with a J-beta primer mix, a second PCR ran for about 6 to 12 cycles. MiXCR, run by TCRdb on the 5' RACE reads, gives a single entry per CDR3 protein. The data show about 1,500,000 distinct CDR3 sequences, with about 28% seen just once and 7% to 9% held by the top ten. The specimen sequenced was blood. Source of these receptors: a young woman in good health.

This clonotype was counted between two and nine times. V gene TRBV5-1 combines with J gene TRBJ2-2; 7 bases map to TRBD2. J was trimmed by 6 bases and V by 4 bases; bases with no gene match: 6. Germline CDR1 is SGHRS and CDR2 is YFSETQ. CDR3 length: 14 residues. CDR3 sequence reads: CASSLQTSPGELFF. The CDR3 DNA sequence: TGCGCCAGCAGCCTCCAGACTAGCCCCGGGGAGCTGTTTTTT.

This chain connects TRBV7-2 to TRBJ2-4, with D possibly TRBD2 on 5 matching bases. CDR1 and CDR2 from the germline V gene are SGHTA and FQGNSA. The CDR3 totals 11 residues. V lost 7 bases and J lost 13, with 14 bases in between. Here the CDR3 reads CASIRGGVQYF. CDR3 nucleotide sequence: TGTGCCAGCATTAGAGGAGGCGTGCAGTACTTC.

This clonotype came up many times. This chain joins TRBV7-9 and TRBJ2-3; D not resolved. CDR1 SEHNR and CDR2 FQNEAQ come from the germline V gene (reference sequence). The germline V and J ends were trimmed by 5 bases and 6 bases, with 9 bases remaining between them. The CDR3 loop spans 12 amino acids. The DNA of the CDR3 is TGTGCCAGCAGCCCTACCCGGGATACGCAGTATTTT. It codes for CASSPTRDTQYF.

A note on this clonotype: One end of the junction fails to match germline, which may point to a read error. The CDR3 region is CASARDTAGEETQHF. CDR3 bases: TGTGCCAGTGCCCGGGACACCGCGGGGGAAGAGACCCAGCACTTC. This chain connects TRBV2 to TRBJ2-5; perhaps TRBD2 as D (7 bases). Looked up from germline, CDR1 is SNHLY and CDR2 is FYNNEI. CDR3 size: 15 residues.

About this clonotype itself: A single base separates this from a much larger clone, so it may be a read error. J is TRBJ1-4 and V is TRBV20-1, with unresolved D. Germline V gene sequence: CDR1 DFQATT, CDR2 SNEGSKA (reference sequence). CDR3 length: 14 amino acids. The DNA of the CDR3 is TGCAGTGCGATCAAGGCCTGGTGGAATGAAAAACGGTTTTTT. Protein sequence: CSAIKAWWNEKRFF.

V and J are TRBV5-1 and TRBJ1-3, with D possibly matching TRBD1 (6 bases). Trimming pared 0 bases from V and 4 bases from J, leaving 14 bases between. Germline-derived CDR1 and CDR2 are SGHRS and YFSETQ. The CDR3 totals 16 residues. The CDR3 spells CASSLGNTGSGNTIYF. The CDR3 DNA reads as TGCGCCAGCAGCTTGGGGAATACAGGGAGCGGAAACACCATATATTTT.

Worth noting for this clonotype: Just one base apart from a much larger clone, this may be a read error. V is TRBV28 and J is TRBJ2-4; D perhaps matches TRBD1 (5 bases). This CDR3 is built from 14 residues. Germline V gene sequence: CDR1 MDHEN, CDR2 SYDVKM. The CDR3: CASSQQAFRNIRYF. The CDR3 DNA sequence: TGTGCCAGCAGTCAACAGGCCTTCCGGAACATTCGGTACTTC.

The chain employs TRBV2 and TRBJ2-6, with 8 nucleotides matching TRBD1. CDR1 SNHLY and CDR2 FYNNEI come from the germline V gene. V lost 6 bases to trimming and J lost 3 bases; unmatched junction nucleotides: 10. The CDR3 is made up of 17 amino acids. The CDR3 nucleotides are TGTGCCAGCAGCCACTCCCAGGGGGCGTATGGGGCCAACGTCCTGACTTTC. This codes for CASSHSQGAYGANVLTF.

The chain uses TRBV4-3 and TRBJ2-2; the D gene is possibly TRBD2 (5 bases). V was clipped by 4 bases and J by 7 bases, with 10 bases between them. The CDR3 extends over 13 amino acids. The V gene's germline CDR1 is LGHNA and CDR2 YSLEER. The CDR3 DNA reads as TGCGCCAGCAGCCCGGACTTCAACGGGGAGCTGTTTTTT. This codes for CASSPDFNGELFF.